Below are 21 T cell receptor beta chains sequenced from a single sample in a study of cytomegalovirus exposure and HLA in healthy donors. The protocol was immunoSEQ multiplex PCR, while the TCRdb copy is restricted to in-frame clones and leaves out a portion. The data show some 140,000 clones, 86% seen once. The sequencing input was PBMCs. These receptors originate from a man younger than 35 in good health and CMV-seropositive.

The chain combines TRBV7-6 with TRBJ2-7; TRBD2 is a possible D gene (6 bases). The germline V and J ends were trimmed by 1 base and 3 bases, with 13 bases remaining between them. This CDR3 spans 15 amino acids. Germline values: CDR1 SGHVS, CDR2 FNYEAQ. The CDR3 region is CASSLDEVGLYEQYF. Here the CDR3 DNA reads TGTGCCAGCAGCTTAGATGAGGTGGGACTCTACGAGCAGTACTTC. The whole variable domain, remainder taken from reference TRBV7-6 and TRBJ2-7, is GAGVSQSPRYKVTKRGQDVALRCDPISGHVSLYWYRQALGQGPEFLTYFNYEAQQDKSGLPNDRFSAERPEGSISTLTIQRTEQRDSAMYRCASSLDEVGLYEQYFGPGTRLTVT.

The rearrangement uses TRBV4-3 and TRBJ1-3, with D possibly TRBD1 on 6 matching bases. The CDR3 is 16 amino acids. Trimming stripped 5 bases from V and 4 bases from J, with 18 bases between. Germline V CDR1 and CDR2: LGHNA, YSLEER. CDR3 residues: CASSGHSKGEGNTIYF. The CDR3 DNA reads TGCGCCAGCAGCGGTCACAGTAAGGGGGAGGGAAACACCATATATTTT.

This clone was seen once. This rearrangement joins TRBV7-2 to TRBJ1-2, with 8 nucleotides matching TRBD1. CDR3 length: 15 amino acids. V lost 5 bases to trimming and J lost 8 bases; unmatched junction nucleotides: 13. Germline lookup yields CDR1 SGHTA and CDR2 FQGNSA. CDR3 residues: CASSIGFRTGFGYTF. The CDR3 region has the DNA TGTGCCAGCAGCATCGGATTCCGGACAGGGTTCGGCTACACCTTC.

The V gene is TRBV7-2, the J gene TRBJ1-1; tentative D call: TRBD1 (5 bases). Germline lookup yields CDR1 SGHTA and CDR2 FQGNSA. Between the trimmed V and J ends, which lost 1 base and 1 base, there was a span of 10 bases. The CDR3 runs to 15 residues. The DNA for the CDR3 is TGTGCCAGCAGCTTAGGTGGCACAGGGAACACTGAAGCTTTCTTT. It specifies CASSLGGTGNTEAFF.

CDR3 sequence: CASSQGRIRGLAGPANTGELFF. The CDR3 DNA is TGCGCCAGCAGCCAAGGGCGCATTAGGGGACTAGCGGGCCCCGCGAACACCGGGGAGCTGTTTTTT. This chain connects TRBV4-3 to TRBJ2-2, with 12 positions matching TRBD2. Germline CDR1 LGHNA, CDR2 YSLEER. The CDR3 totals 22 residues. V dropped 1 base and J dropped 0; count of bases not matched to a gene: 15.

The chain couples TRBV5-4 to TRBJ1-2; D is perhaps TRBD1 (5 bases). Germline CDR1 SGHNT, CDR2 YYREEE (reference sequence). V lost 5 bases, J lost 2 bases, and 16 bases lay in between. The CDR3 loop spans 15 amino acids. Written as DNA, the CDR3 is TGTGCCAGCAGTCGGGTGGGGGGGACCAACTATGGCTACACCTTC. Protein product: CASSRVGGTNYGYTF.

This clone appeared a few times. As DNA, the CDR3 is TGTGCCAGCAGCTCAAGGTTAGGGGGATCCTACGAGCAGTACTTC. Its translation: CASSSRLGGSYEQYF. This rearrangement joins TRBV6-5 to TRBJ2-7, with a weak D call TRBD1 (6 bases). From germline, CDR1 is MNHEY and CDR2 SVGAGI. The CDR3 length is 15 residues. Trimming took off 6 bases at V and 1 base at J, with 16 bases between the two ends.

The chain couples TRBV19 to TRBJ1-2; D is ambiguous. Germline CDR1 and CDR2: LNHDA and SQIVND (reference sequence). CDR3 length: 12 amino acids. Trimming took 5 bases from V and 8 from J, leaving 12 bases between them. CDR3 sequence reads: CASSPREGGYTF. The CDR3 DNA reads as TGTGCCAGTAGTCCCCGGGAGGGCGGCTACACCTTC. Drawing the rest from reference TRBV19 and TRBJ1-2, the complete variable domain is DGGITQSPKYLFRKEGQNVTLSCEQNLNHDAMYWYRQDPGQGLRLIYYSQIVNDFQKGDIAEGYSVSREKKESFPLTVTSAQKNPTAFYLCASSPREGGYTFGSGTRLTVV.

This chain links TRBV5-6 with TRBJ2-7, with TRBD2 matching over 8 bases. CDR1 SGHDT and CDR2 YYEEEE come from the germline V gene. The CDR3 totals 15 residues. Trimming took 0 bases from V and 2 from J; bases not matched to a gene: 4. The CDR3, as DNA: TGTGCCAGCAGCTTGGGACTAGCGCCTGCCTACGAGCAGTACTTC. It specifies CASSLGLAPAYEQYF.

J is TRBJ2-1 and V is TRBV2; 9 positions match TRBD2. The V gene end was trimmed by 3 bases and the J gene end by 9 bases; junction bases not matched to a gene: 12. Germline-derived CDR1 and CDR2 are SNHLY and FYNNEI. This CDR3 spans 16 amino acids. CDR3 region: CASSDTLAGAMGEQFF. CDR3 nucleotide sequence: TGTGCCAGCAGTGATACCTTAGCGGGGGCGATGGGTGAGCAGTTCTTC.

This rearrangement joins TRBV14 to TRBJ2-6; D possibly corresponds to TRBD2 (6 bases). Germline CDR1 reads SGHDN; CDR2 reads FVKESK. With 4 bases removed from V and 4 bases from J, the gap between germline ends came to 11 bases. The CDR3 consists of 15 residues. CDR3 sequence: CASSLEGSGANVLTF. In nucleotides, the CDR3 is TGTGCCAGCAGCCTGGAGGGTTCGGGGGCCAACGTCCTGACTTTC.

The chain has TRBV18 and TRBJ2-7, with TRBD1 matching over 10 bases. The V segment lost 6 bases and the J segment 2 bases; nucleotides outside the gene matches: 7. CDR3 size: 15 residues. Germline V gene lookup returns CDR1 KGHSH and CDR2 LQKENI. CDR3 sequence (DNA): TGTGCCAGCTCCCTACCGGACAGGGGGGCCTACGAGCAGTACTTC. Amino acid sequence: CASSLPDRGAYEQYF.

The CDR3 sequence is CASSLFGEAYEQYF. The CDR3 DNA sequence: TGTGCCAGCAGCTTATTCGGGGAGGCGTACGAGCAGTACTTC. The rearrangement joins TRBV7-2 to TRBJ2-7; perhaps TRBD2 as D (6 bases). The CDR3 contains 14 residues. V lost 2 bases and J 4 bases, leaving 12 bases between the germline ends. CDR1 and CDR2 (germline): SGHTA, FQGNSA.

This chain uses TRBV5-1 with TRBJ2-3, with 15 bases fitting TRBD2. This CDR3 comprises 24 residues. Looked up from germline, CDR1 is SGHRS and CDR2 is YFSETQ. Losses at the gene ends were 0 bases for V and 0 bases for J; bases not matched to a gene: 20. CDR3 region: CASSLGRQPGLAGGYTSSTDTQYF. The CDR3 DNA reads TGCGCCAGCAGCTTGGGTCGCCAGCCGGGACTAGCGGGAGGTTACACCTCTAGCACAGATACGCAGTATTTT.

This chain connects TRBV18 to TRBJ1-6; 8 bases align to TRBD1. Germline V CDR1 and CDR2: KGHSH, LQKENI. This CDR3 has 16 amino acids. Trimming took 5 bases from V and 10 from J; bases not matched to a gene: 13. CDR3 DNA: TGTGCCAGCTCATCTAGGACAGGGAGGGTTGGCTCACCCCTCCACTTT. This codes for CASSSRTGRVGSPLHF.

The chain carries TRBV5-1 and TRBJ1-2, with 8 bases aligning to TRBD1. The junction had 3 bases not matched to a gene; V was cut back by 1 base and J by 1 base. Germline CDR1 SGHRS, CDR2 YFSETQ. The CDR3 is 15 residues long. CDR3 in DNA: TGCGCCAGCAGCTTGACAGGGGGGTTTAACTATGGCTACACCTTC. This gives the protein CASSLTGGFNYGYTF. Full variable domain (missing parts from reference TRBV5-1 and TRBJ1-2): KAGVTQTPRYLIKTRGQQVTLSCSPISGHRSVSWYQQTPGQGLQFLFEYFSETQRNKGNFPGRFSGRQFSNSRSEMNVSTLELGDSALYLCASSLTGGFNYGYTFGSGTRLTVV.

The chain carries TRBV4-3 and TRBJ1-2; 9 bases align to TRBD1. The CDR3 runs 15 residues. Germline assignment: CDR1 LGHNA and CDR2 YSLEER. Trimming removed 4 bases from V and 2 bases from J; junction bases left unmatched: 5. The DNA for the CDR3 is TGCGCCAGCAGCCCCGTAACAGGGGGCAACTATGGCTACACCTTC. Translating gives CASSPVTGGNYGYTF.

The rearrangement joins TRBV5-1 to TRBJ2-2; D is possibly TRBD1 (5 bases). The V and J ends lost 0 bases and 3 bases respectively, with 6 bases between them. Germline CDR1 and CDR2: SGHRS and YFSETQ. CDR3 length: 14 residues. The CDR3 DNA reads TGCGCCAGCAGCTTGGTCAGGGACACCGGGGAGCTGTTTTTT. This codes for CASSLVRDTGELFF.

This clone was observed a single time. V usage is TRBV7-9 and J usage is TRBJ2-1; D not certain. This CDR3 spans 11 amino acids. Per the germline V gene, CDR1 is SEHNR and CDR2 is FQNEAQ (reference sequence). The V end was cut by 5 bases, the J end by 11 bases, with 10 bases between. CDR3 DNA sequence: TGTGCCAGCAGCGAAGGCAGGCAGCAGTTCTTC. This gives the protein CASSEGRQQFF.

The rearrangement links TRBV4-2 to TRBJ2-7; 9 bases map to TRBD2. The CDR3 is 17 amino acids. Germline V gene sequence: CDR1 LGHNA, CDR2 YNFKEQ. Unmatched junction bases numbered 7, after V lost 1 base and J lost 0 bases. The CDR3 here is CASSQVTSGLSSYEQYF. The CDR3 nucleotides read TGTGCCAGCAGCCAAGTTACTAGCGGGTTATCCTCCTACGAGCAGTACTTC.

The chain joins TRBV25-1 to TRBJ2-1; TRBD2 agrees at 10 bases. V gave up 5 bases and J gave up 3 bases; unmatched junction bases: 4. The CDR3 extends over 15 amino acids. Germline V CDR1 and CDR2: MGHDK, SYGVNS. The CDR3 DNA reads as TGTGCCAGCAGTTCCGGGACTAGCGACTACAATGAGCAGTTCTTC. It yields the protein CASSSGTSDYNEQFF.